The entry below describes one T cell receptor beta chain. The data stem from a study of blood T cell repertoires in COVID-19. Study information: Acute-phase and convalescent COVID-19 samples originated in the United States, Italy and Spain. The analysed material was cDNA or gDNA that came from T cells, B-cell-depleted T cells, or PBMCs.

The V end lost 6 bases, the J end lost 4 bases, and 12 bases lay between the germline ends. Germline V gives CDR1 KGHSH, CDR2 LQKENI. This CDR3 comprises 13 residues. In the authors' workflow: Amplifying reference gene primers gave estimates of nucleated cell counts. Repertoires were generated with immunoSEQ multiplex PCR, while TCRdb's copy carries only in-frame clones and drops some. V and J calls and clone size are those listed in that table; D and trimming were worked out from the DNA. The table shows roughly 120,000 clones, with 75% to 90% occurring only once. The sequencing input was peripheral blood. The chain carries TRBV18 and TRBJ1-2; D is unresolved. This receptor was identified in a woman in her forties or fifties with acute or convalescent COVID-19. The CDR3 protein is CASSPSEAYGYTF. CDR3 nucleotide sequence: TGTGCCAGCTCTCCGAGTGAGGCCTATGGCTACACCTTC.